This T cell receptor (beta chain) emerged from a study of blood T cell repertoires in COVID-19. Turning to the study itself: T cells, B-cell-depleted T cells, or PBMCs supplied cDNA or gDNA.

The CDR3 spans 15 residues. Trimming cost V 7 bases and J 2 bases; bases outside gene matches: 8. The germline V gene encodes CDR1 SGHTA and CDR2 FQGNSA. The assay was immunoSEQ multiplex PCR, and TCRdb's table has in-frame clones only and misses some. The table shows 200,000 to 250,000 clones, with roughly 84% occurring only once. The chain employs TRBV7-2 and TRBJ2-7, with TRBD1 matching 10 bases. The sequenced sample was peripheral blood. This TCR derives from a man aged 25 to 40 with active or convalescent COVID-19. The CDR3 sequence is CASTTAGTGAYEQYF. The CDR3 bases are TGTGCCAGCACCACCGCCGGGACAGGGGCCTACGAGCAGTACTTC.